This T cell receptor (beta chain) stems from a study of neurological immune-mediated disorders. Study-wide results and limits: Falling below healthy controls, multiple sclerosis showed the least TCR clonal expansion, while HTLV-1-associated myelopathy showed the most.

The table lists this clonotype with many counts. The antigen is unknown. CDR3 size: 12 residues. The ends lost 7 bases at V and 6 bases at J; junction bases unmatched: 6. Germline lookup yields CDR1 SQVTM and CDR2 ANQGSEA. The cDNA was synthesized by means of template-switch 5'RACE, which was carried out with 10-nucleotide random UMIs. One entry per CDR3 protein, called by TCRdb with MiXCR from the 5' RACE reads. The data contain under 80,000 distinct CDR3 sequences, 12% to 15% of them singletons. 2 million unsorted PBMCs were stored in RNAlater at -80 °C before RNA extraction. The V gene is TRBV29-1, the J gene TRBJ1-2; 9 bases line up with TRBD1. This sequence was found in a woman between 45 and 60 years old in good health. The sample comprised PBMCs. In DNA form, the CDR3 reads TGCAGCGCGTCGACAGGGGGGGATGGCTACACCTTC. Residues: CSASTGGDGYTF.